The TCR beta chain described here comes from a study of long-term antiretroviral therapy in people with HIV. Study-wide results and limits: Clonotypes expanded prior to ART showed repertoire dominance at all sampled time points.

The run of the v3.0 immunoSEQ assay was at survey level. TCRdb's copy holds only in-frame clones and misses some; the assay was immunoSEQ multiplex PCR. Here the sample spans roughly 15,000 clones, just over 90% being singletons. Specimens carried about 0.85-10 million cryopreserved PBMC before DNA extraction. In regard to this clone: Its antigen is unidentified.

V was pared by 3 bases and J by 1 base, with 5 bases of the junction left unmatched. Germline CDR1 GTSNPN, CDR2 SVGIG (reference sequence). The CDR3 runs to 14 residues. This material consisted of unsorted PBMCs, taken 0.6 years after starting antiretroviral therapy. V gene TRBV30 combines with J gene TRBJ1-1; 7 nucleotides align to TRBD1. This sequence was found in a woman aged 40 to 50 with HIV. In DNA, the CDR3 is TGTGCCTGGAGAAGACAGGGAGGGAACACTGAAGCTTTCTTT. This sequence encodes CAWRRQGGNTEAFF.